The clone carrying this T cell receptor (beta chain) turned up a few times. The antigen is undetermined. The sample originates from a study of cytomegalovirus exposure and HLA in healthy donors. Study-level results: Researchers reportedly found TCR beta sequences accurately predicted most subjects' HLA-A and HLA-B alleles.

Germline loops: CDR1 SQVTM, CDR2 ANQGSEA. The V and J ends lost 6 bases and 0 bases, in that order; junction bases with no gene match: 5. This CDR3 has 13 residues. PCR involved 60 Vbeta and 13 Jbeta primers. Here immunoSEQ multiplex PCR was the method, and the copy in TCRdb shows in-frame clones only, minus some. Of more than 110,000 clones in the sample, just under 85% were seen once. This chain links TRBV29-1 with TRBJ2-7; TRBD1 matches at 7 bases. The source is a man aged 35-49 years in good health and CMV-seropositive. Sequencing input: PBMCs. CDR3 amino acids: CSVETGNSYEQYF. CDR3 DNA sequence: TGCAGCGTGGAGACAGGGAACTCCTACGAGCAGTACTTC.